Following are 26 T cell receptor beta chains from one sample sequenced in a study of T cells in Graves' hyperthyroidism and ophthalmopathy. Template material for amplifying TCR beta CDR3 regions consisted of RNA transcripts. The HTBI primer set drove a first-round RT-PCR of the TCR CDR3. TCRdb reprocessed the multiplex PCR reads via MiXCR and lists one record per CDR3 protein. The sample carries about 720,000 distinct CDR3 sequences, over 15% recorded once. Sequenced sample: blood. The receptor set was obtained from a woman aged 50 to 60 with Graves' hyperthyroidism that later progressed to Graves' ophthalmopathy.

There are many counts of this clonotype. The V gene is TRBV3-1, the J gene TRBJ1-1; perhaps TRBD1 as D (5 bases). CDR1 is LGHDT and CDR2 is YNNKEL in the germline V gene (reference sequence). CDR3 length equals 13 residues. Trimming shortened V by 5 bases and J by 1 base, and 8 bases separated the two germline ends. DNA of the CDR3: TGTGCCAGCAGCTGGGACGGGAACACTGAAGCTTTCTTT. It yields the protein CASSWDGNTEAFF.

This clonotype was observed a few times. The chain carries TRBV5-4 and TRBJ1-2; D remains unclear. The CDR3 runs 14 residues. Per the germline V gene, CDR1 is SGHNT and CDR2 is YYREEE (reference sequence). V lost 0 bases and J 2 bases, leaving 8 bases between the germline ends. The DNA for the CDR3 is TGTGCCAGCAGCTTGGAACAACTGAACTATGGCTACACCTTC. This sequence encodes CASSLEQLNYGYTF.

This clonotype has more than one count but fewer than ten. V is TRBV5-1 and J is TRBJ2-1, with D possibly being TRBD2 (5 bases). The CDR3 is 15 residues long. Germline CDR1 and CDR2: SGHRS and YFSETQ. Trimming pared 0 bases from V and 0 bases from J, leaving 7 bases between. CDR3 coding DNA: TGCGCCAGCAGCTTGGTAGCGAGCTCCTACAATGAGCAGTTCTTC. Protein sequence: CASSLVASSYNEQFF.

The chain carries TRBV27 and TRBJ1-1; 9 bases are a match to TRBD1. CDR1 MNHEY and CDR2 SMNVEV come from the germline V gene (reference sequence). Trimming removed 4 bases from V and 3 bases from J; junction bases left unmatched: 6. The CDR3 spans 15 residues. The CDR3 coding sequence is TGTGCCAGCAGTTCCCATGACAGGGGGTACACTGAAGCTTTCTTT. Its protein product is CASSSHDRGYTEAFF.

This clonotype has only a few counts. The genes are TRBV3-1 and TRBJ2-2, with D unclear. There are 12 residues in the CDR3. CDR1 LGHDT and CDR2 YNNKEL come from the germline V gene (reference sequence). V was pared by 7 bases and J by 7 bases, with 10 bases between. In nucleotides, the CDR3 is TGTGCCAGCAATACGGGCCTCGGGGAGCTGTTTTTT. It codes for CASNTGLGELFF.

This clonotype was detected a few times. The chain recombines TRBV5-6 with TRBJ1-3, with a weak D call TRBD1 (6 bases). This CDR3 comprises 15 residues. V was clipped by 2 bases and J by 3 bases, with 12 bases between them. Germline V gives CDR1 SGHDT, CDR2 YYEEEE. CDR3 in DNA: TGTGCCAGCAGCTTTAGGGGGTCCTATGGAAACACCATATATTTT. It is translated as CASSFRGSYGNTIYF.

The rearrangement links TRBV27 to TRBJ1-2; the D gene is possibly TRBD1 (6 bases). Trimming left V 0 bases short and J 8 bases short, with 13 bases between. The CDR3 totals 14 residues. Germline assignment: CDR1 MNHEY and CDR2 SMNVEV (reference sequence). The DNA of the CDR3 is TGTGCCAGCAGTTTATCGTTACAGGGAACGGGCTACACCTTC. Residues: CASSLSLQGTGYTF.

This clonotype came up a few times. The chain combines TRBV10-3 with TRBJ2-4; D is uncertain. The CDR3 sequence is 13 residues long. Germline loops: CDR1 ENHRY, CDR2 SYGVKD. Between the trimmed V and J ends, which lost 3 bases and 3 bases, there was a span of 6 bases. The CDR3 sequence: CAISDSGKNIQYF. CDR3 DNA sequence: TGTGCCATCAGTGATTCGGGCAAAAACATTCAGTACTTC.

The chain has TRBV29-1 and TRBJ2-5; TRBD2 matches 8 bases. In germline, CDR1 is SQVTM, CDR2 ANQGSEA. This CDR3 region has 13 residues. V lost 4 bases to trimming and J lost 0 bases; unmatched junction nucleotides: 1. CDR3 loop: CSVVAGYQETQYF. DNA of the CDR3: TGCAGCGTTGTAGCGGGGTACCAAGAGACCCAGTACTTC.

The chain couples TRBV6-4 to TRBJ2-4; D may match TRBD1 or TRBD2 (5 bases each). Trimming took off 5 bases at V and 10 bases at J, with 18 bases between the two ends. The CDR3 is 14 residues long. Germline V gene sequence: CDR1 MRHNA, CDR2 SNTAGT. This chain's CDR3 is CASSYVRQGEIQYF. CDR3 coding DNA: TGTGCCAGCAGTTACGTTAGGCAGGGAGAAATTCAGTACTTC.

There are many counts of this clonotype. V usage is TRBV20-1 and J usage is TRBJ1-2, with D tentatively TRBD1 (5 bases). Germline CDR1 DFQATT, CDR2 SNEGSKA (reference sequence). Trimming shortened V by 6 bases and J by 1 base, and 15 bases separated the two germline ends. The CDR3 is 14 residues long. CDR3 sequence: CSARGAELNYGYTF. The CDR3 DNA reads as TGCAGTGCCCGAGGGGCAGAGCTTAACTATGGCTACACCTTC.

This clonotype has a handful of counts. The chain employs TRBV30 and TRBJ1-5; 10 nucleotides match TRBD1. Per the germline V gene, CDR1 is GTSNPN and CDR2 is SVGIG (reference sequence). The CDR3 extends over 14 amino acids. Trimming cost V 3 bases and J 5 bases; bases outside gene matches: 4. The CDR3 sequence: CAWSSTGGYQPQHF. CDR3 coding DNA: TGTGCCTGGAGCTCGACAGGGGGCTATCAGCCCCAGCATTTT. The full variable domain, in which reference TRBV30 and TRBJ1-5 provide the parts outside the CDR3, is SQTIHQWPATLVQPVGSPLSLECTVEGTSNPNLYWYRQAAGRGLQLLFYSVGIGQISSEVPQNLSASRPQDRQFILSSKKLLLSDSGFYLCAWSSTGGYQPQHFGDGTRLSIL.

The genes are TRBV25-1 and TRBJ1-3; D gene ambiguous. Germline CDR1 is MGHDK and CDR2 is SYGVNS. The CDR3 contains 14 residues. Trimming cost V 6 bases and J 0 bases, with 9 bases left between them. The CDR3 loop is CASRGIGSGNTIYF. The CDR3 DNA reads TGTGCCAGCAGGGGTATAGGCTCTGGAAACACCATATATTTT.

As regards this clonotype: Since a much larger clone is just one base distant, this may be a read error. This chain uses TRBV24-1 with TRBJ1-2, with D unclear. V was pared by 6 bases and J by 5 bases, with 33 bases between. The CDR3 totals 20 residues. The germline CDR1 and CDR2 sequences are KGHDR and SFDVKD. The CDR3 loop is CATSNTSGWVVKTFNYGYTF. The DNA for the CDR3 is TGTGCCACCAGTAATACATCCGGGTGGGTCGTCAAGACTTTTAATTATGGCTACACCTTC.

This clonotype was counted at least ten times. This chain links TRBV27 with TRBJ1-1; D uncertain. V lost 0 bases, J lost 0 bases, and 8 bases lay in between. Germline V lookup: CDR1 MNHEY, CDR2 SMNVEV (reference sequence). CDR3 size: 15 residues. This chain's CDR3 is CASSLSPGLNTEAFF. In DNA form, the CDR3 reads TGTGCCAGCAGTTTATCCCCAGGTCTGAACACTGAAGCTTTCTTT.

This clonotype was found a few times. The CDR3 reads CASSLGQGFMNTEAFF. The CDR3 DNA reads TGTGCCAGCAGCTTGGGACAGGGATTCATGAACACTGAAGCTTTCTTT. The chain couples TRBV5-4 to TRBJ1-1; 7 nucleotides agree with TRBD1. The CDR3 sequence is 16 residues long. Germline-derived CDR1 and CDR2 are SGHNT and YYREEE (reference sequence). The V segment lost 0 bases and the J segment 0 bases; nucleotides outside the gene matches: 5.

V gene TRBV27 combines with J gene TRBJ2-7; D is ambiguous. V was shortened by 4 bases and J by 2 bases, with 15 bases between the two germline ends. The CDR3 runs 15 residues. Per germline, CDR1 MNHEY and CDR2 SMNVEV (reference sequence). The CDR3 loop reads CASSWFAGGTYEQYF. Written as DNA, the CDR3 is TGTGCCAGCAGTTGGTTCGCTGGCGGTACCTACGAGCAGTACTTC.

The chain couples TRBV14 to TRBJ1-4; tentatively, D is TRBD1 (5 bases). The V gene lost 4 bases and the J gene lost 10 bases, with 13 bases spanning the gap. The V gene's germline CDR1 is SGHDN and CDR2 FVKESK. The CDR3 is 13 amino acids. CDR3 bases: TGTGCCAGCAGCCCTACGACAGCTGGAAAACTGTTTTTT. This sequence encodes CASSPTTAGKLFF.

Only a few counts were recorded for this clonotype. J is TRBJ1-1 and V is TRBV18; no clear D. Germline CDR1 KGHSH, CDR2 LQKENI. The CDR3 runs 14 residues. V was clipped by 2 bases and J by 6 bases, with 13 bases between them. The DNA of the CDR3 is TGTGCCAGCTCACCAAATTTTGGGGTCGCTGAAGCTTTCTTT. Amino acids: CASSPNFGVAEAFF.

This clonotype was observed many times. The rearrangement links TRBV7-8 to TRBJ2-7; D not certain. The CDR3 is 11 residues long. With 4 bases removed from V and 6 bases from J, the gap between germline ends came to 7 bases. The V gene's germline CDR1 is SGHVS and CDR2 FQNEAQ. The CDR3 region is CASSSPTEQYF. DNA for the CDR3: TGTGCCAGCAGCTCTCCGACCGAGCAGTACTTC. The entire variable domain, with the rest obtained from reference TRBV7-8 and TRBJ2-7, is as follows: GAGVSQSPRYKVAKRGQDVALRCDPISGHVSLFWYQQALGQGPEFLTYFQNEAQLDKSGLPSDRFFAERPEGSVSTLKIQRTQQEDSAVYLCASSSPTEQYFGPGTRLTVT.

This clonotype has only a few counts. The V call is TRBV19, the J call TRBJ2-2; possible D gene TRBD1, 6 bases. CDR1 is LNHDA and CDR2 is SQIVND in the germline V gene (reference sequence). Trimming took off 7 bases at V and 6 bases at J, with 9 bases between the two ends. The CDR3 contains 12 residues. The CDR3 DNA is TGTGCCAGTACAAGACAGGCCGGGGAGCTGTTTTTT. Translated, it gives CASTRQAGELFF.

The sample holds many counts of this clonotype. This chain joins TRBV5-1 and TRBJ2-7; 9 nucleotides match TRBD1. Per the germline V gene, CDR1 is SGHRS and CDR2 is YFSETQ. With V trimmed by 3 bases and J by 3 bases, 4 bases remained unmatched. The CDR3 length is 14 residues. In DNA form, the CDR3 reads TGCGCCAGCAGCTACGGGACAGGGTTCTACGAGCAGTACTTC. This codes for CASSYGTGFYEQYF.

This CDR3 reads CSAKALAGLQETQYF. The CDR3 DNA is TGCAGTGCCAAGGCACTAGCGGGGTTACAAGAGACCCAGTACTTC. The chain recombines TRBV20-1 with TRBJ2-5; TRBD2 aligns across 10 bases. The CDR3 is 15 residues long. Trimming removed 6 bases from V and 2 bases from J; junction bases left unmatched: 9. Per germline, CDR1 DFQATT and CDR2 SNEGSKA (reference sequence).

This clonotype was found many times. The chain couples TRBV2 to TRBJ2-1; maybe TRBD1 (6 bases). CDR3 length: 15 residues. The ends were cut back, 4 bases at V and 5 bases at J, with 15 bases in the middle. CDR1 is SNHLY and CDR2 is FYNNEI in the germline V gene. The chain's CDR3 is CASSAMGTLDNEQFF. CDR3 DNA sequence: TGTGCCAGCAGTGCCATGGGGACACTAGACAATGAGCAGTTCTTC. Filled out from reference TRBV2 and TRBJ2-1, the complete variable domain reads EPEVTQTPSHQVTQMGQEVILRCVPISNHLYFYWYRQILGQKVEFLVSFYNNEISEKSEIFDDQFSVERPDGSNFTLKIRSTKLEDSAMYFCASSAMGTLDNEQFFGPGTRLTVL.

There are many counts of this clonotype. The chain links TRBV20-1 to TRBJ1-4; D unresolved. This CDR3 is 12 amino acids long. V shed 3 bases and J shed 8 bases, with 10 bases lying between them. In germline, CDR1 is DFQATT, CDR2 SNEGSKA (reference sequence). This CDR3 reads CSASDGREKLFF. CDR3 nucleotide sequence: TGCAGTGCTAGCGACGGGAGGGAAAAACTGTTTTTT.

DNA of the CDR3: TGTGCCACCAAACCCTTCTTGGACGTAGGAGAAAAACTGTTTTTT. The encoded protein is CATKPFLDVGEKLFF. The chain uses TRBV15 and TRBJ1-4; D not resolved. Germline values: CDR1 LNHNV, CDR2 YYDKDF (reference sequence). The CDR3 loop spans 15 amino acids. Trimming took off 7 bases at V and 8 bases at J, with 20 bases between the two ends.